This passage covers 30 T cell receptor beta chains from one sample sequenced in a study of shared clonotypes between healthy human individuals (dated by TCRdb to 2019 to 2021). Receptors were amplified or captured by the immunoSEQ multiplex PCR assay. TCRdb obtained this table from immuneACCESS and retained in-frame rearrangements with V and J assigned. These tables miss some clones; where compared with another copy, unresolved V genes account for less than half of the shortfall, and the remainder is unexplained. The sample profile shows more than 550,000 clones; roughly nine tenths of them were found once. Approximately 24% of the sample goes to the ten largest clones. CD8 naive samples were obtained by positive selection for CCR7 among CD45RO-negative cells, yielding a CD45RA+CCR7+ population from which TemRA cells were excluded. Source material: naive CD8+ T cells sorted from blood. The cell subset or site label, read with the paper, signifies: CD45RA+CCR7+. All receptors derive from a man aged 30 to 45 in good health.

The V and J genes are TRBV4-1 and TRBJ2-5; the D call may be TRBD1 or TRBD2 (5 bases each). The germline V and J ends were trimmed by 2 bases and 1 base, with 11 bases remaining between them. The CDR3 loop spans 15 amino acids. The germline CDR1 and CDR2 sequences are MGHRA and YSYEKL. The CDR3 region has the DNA TGCGCCAGCAGCCAATTTAAGAGGGGCCAAGAGACCCAGTACTTC. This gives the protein CASSQFKRGQETQYF.

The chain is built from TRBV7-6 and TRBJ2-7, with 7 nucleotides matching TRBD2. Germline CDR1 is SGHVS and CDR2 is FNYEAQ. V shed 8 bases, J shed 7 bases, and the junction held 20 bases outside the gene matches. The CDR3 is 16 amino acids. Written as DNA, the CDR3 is TGTGCCAGCGCCTCTTCTAGCGGCAGACTGGGGAGGGAGCAGTACTTC. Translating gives CASASSSGRLGREQYF.

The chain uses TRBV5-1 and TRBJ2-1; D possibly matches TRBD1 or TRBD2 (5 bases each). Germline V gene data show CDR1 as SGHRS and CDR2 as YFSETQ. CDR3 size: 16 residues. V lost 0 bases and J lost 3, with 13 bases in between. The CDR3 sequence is CASSLEGRSIYNEQFF. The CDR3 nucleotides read TGCGCCAGCAGCTTGGAGGGACGATCTATCTACAATGAGCAGTTCTTC.

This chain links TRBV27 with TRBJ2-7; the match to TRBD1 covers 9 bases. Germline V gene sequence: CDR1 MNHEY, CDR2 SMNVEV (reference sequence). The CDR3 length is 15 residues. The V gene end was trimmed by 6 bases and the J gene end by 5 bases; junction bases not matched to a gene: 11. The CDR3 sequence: CASSVGGQGRHEQYF. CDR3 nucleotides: TGTGCCAGCAGCGTGGGCGGACAGGGGCGTCACGAGCAGTACTTC.

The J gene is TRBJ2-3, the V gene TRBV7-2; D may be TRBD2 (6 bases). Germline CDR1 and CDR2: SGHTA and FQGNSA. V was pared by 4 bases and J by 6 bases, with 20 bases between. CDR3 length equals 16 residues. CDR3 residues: CASSSYWDSGSDTQYF. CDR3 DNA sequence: TGTGCCAGCAGCTCCTACTGGGACTCGGGATCGGATACGCAGTATTTT.

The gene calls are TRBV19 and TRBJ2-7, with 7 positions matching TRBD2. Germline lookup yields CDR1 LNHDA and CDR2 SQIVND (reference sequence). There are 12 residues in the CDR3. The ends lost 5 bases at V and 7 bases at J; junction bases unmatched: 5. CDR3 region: CASSYPGGEQYF. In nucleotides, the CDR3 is TGTGCCAGTAGTTATCCCGGGGGGGAGCAGTACTTC.

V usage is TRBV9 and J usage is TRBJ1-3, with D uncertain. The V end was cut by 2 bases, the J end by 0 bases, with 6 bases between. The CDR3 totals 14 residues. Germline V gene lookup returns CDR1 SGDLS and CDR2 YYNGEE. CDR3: CASSVGISGNTIYF. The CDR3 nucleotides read TGTGCCAGCAGCGTGGGTATCTCTGGAAACACCATATATTTT.

CDR3 DNA: TGCGCCAGCAGCCAAGCAAAAGCCGGACTAGTTTCTACAGATACGCAGTATTTT. Translation: CASSQAKAGLVSTDTQYF. This chain links TRBV4-3 with TRBJ2-3, with TRBD2 matching 7 bases. The V segment lost 1 base and the J segment 3 bases; nucleotides outside the gene matches: 13. CDR1 LGHNA and CDR2 YSLEER come from the germline V gene. The CDR3 loop spans 18 amino acids.

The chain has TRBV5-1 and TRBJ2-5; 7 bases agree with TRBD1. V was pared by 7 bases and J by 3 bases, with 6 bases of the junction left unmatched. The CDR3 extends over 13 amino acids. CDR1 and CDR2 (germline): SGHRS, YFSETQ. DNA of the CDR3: TGCGCCAGCTACTACAGGGGAGAAGAGACCCAGTACTTC. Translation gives CASYYRGEETQYF.

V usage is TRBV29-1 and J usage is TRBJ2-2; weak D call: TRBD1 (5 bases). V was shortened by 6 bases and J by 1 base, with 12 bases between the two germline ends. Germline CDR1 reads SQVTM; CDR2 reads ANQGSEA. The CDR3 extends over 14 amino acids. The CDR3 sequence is CSVGSQGNTGELFF. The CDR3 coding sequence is TGCAGCGTCGGCTCGCAGGGGAACACCGGGGAGCTGTTTTTT.

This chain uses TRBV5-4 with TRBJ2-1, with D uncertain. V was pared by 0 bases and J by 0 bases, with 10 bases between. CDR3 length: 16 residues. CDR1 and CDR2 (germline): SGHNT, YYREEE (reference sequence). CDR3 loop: CASSLGEGSSYNEQFF. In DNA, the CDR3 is TGTGCCAGCAGCTTGGGAGAAGGTAGCTCCTACAATGAGCAGTTCTTC.

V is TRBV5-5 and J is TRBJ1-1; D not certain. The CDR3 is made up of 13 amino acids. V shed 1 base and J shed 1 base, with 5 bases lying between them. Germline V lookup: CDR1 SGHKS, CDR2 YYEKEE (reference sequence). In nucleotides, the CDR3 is TGTGCCAGCAGCTTGTGGGAGAACACTGAAGCTTTCTTT. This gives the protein CASSLWENTEAFF.

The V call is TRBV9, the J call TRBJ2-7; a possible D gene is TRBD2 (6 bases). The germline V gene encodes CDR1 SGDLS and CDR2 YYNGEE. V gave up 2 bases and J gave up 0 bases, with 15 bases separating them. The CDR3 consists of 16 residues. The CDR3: CASSVGRGMSSYEQYF. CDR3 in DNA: TGTGCCAGCAGCGTGGGTCGCGGGATGAGCTCCTACGAGCAGTACTTC.

The CDR3 sequence: CASSHSTSGLSYEQYF. In DNA, the CDR3 is TGTGCCAGCAGTCATTCTACTAGCGGGTTGTCCTACGAGCAGTACTTC. The gene calls are TRBV28 and TRBJ2-7; the match to TRBD2 covers 9 bases. Germline V gene sequence: CDR1 MDHEN, CDR2 SYDVKM. The V gene end was trimmed by 5 bases and the J gene end by 1 base; junction bases not matched to a gene: 9. The CDR3 covers 16 residues. Using reference TRBV28 and TRBJ2-7 for the parts outside the CDR3, the full variable domain is DVKVTQSSRYLVKRTGEKVFLECVQDMDHENMFWYRQDPGLGLRLIYFSYDVKMKEKGDIPEGYSVSREKKERFSLILESASTNQTSMYLCASSHSTSGLSYEQYFGPGTRLTVT.

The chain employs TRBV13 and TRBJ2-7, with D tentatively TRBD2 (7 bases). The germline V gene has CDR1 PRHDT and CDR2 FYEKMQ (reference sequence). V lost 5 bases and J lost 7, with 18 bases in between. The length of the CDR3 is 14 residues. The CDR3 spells CASSPTGGPREQYF. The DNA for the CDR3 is TGTGCCAGCAGCCCCACCGGGGGGCCTAGGGAGCAGTACTTC.

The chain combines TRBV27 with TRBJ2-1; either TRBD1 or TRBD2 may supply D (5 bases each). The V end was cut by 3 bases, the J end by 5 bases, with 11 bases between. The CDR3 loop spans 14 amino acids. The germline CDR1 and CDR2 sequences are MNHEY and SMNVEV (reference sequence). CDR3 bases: TGTGCCAGCAGTTTCTCTCGAGGGGACAATGAGCAGTTCTTC. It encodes CASSFSRGDNEQFF.

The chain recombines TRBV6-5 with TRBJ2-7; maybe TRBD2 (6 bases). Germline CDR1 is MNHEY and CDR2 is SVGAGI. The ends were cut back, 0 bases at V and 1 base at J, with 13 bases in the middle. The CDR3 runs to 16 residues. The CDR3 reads CASSYSGAGTSYEQYF. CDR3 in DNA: TGTGCCAGCAGTTACTCTGGAGCAGGGACTTCCTACGAGCAGTACTTC.

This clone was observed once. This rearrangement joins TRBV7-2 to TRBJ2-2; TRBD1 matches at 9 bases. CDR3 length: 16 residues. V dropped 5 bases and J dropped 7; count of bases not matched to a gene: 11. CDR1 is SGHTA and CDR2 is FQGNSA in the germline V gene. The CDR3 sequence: CASSNPGQGSLGELFF. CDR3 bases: TGTGCCAGCAGCAATCCGGGACAGGGATCACTCGGGGAGCTGTTTTTT.

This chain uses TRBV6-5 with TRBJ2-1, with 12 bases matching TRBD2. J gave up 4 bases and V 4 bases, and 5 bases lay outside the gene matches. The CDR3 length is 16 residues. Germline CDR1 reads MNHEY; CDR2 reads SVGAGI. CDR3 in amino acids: CASSSGTSGRYNEQFF. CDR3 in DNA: TGTGCCAGCAGTTCCGGCACTAGCGGGAGGTACAATGAGCAGTTCTTC.

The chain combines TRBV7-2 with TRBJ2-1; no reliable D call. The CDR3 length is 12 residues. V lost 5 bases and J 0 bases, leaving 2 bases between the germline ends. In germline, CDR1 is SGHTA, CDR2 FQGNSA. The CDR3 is CASSDSYNEQFF. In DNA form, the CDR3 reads TGTGCCAGCAGCGACTCCTACAATGAGCAGTTCTTC.

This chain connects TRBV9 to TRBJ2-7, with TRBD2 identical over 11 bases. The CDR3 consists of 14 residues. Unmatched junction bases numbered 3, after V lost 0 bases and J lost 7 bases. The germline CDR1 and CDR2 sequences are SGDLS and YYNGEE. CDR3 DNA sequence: TGTGCCAGCAGCGTAGGACTAGCGGGAAGTGAGCAGTACTTC. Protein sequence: CASSVGLAGSEQYF.

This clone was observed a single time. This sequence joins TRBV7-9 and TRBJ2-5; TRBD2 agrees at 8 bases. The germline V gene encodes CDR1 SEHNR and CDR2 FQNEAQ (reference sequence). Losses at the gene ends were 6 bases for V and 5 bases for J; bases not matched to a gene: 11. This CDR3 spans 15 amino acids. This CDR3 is CASSQTSGSRETQYF. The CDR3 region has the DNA TGTGCCAGCAGTCAAACTAGCGGTTCTCGGGAGACCCAGTACTTC. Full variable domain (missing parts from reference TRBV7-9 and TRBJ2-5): DTGVSQNPRHKITKRGQNVTFRCDPISEHNRLYWYRQTLGQGPEFLTYFQNEAQLEKSRLLSDRFSAERPKGSFSTLEIQRTEQGDSAMYLCASSQTSGSRETQYFGPGTRLLVL.

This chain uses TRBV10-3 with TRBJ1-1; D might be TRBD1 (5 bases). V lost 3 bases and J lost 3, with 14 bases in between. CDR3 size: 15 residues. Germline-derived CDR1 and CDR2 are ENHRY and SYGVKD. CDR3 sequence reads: CAISDRMGEHTEAFF. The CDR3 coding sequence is TGTGCCATCAGTGATCGAATGGGGGAGCACACTGAAGCTTTCTTT.

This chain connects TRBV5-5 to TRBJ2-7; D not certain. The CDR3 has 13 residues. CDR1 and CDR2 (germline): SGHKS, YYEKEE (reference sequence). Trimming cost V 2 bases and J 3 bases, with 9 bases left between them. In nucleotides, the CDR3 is TGTGCCAGCAGCTTATTAGTCGGCTACGAGCAGTACTTC. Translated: CASSLLVGYEQYF. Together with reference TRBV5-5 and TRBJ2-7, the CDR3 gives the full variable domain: DAGVTQSPTHLIKTRGQQVTLRCSPISGHKSVSWYQQVLGQGPQFIFQYYEKEERGRGNFPDRFSARQFPNYSSELNVNALLLGDSALYLCASSLLVGYEQYFGPGTRLTVT.

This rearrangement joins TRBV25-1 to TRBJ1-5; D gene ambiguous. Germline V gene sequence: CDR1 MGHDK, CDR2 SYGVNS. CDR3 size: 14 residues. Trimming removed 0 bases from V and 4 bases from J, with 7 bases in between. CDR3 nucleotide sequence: TGTGCCAGCAGTGAATACGAAACTAATCAGCCCCAGCATTTT. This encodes CASSEYETNQPQHF.

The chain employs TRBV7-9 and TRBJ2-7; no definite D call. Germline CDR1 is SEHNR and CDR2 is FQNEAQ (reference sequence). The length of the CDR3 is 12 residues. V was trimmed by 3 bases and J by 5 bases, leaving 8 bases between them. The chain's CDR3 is CASSFAWDEQYF. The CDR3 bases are TGTGCCAGCAGCTTCGCGTGGGACGAGCAGTACTTC.

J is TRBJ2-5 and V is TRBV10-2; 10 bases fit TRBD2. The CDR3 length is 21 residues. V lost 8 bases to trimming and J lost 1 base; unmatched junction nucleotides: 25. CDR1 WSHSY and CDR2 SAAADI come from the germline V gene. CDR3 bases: TGCGCCAGCGGGGGTACAGAGGGTAGAGAGAGGACTAGCGGCCGCCAAGAGACCCAGTACTTC. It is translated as CASGGTEGRERTSGRQETQYF.

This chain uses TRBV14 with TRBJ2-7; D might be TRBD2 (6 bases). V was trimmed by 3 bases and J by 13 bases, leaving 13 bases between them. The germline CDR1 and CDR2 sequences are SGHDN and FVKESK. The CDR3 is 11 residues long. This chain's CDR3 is CASSHGTRSYF. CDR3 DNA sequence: TGTGCCAGCAGCCACGGGACTCGGAGTTACTTC.

The CDR3 DNA reads TGTGCCAGCAGAGAGCCGAGGTGGTCCACCGGGGAGCTGTTTTTT. Its protein product is CASREPRWSTGELFF. The chain joins TRBV6-5 to TRBJ2-2; D unresolved. The germline gives CDR1 MNHEY, CDR2 SVGAGI. The CDR3 consists of 15 residues. The V end lost 6 bases, the J end lost 4 bases, and 15 bases lay between the germline ends.

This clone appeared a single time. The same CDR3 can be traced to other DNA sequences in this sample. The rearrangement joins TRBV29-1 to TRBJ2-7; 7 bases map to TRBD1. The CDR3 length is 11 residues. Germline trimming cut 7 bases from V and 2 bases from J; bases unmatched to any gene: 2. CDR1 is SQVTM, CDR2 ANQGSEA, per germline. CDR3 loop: CSGQGAYEQYF. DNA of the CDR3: TGCAGCGGGCAGGGGGCCTACGAGCAGTACTTC.